This entry describes one TCR beta chain. Its target is unknown. This entry comes from a study of CD8+ T cells in alopecia areata. This CDR3 is built from 13 residues. V lost 7 bases, J lost 2 bases, and 11 bases lay in between. Germline CDR1 reads WSHSY; CDR2 reads SAAADI. Study outcomes and limitations: Possibly because of HLA-related factors, TCR sharing was less clear across patients than in mice. It was observed that many expanded lesional clones persisted in scalp and blood during tofacitinib.

RNA was isolated and reverse transcribed to cDNA, the sequencing template. The protocol was immunoSEQ multiplex PCR, while the TCRdb copy is restricted to in-frame clones and leaves out a portion. The sample holds fewer than 110,000 clones; 80% to 90% are singletons and the top ten take roughly 11%. The treatment denotes: oral pan-JAK inhibitor, 5-10 mg twice daily. PBMCs served as the source from which CD4+ and CD8+ T cells were sorted. The rearrangement uses TRBV10-2 and TRBJ1-1; weak D call: TRBD1 (6 bases). This specimen consisted of CD8+ T cells sorted from blood, obtained at approximately week 30, from a patient treated with tofacitinib. This TCR was sampled from a human donor with alopecia areata. In DNA form, the CDR3 reads TGCGCCAGCACCCCGGGGGCAAACACTGAAGCTTTCTTT. Translation: CASTPGANTEAFF.